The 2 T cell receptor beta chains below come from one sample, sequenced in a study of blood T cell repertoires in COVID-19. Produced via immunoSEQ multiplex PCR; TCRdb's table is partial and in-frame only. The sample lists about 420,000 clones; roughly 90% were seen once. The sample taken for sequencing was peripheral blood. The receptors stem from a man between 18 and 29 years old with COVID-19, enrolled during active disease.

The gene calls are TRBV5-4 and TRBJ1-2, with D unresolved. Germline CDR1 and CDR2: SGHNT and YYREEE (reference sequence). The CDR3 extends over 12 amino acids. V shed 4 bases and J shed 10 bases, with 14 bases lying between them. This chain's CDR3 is CASSLEERDYTF. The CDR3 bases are TGTGCCAGCAGCCTGGAAGAACGGGACTACACCTTC. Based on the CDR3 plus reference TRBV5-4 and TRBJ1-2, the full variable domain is ETGVTQSPTHLIKTRGQQVTLRCSSQSGHNTVSWYQQALGQGPQFIFQYYREEENGRGNFPPRFSGLQFPNYSSELNVNALELDDSALYLCASSLEERDYTFGSGTRLTVV.

CDR3 nucleotide sequence: TGTGCCTGGAGTTTCCCGGGAGGGAATCAGCCCCAGCATTTT. Translated, it gives CAWSFPGGNQPQHF. The chain carries TRBV30 and TRBJ1-5; no reliable D call. This CDR3 spans 14 amino acids. The germline CDR1 and CDR2 sequences are GTSNPN and SVGIG (reference sequence). Trimming removed 2 bases from V and 4 bases from J, with 12 bases in between.